This is a list of T cell receptor beta chains from one sample in a study of post-analysis software for immune sequencing data. TCRdb re-analysed the PCR reads in MiXCR, keeping a single row per CDR3 protein. The sample gives 650,000 to 900,000 distinct CDR3 sequences, 40% to 55% of which show up once; 4.9% is in the top ten. The sequencing sample was made of blood. These receptors came from a girl aged 10-17 years with multiple sclerosis. The CDR3 runs from the conserved cysteine through the conserved F or W. A D gene is named only where the DNA matches it firmly. Some rows mark clone size as missing; the rest say once, few, many or name a class of expanded clone.

clone size: NA; J gene: TRBJ2-1; D gene: TRBD1; V gene: TRBV12-3/TRBV12-4; CDR3 DNA: TGTGCCAGCAGTCCGATTCACAGGGGAGTCTTCAACAATGAGCAGTTCTTC; CDR3 protein: CASSPIHRGVFNNEQFF
clone size: once; J gene: TRBJ2-7; D gene: TRBD1; V gene: TRBV29-1; CDR3 DNA: TGCAGCGCCGAAGGGGGCGCCTACAATGAGCAGTACTTC; CDR3 protein: CSAEGGAYNEQYF
clone size: NA; J gene: TRBJ2-1; D gene: TRBD1; V gene: TRBV20-1; CDR3 DNA: TGCAGTGCTAGGGTCTGGGGACAGGGGGATGGCAATGAGCAGTTCTTC; CDR3 protein: CSARVWGQGDGNEQFF
clone size: NA; J gene: TRBJ2-7; D gene: TRBD1; V gene: TRBV3-1; CDR3 DNA: TGTGCCAGCAGCCCCGGGACAGGTACAGGGTACGAGCAGTACTTC; CDR3 protein: CASSPGTGTGYEQYF
clone size: NA; J gene: TRBJ2-1; D gene: TRBD2; V gene: TRBV20-1; CDR3 DNA: TGCAGTGCTTTAACCGGGACTACAACGTACAATGAGCAGTTCTTC; CDR3 protein: CSALTGTTTYNEQFF
clone size: NA; J gene: TRBJ1-2; D gene: TRBD1; V gene: TRBV7-9; CDR3 DNA: TGTGCCAGCAGCTTTTTCGACAGGGACGGCTATGGCTACACCTTC; CDR3 protein: CASSFFDRDGYGYTF
clone size: once; J gene: TRBJ2-3; D gene: NA; V gene: TRBV18; CDR3 DNA: TGTGCCAGCTCACCACCGAACCCCGATACGCAGTATTTT; CDR3 protein: CASSPPNPDTQYF
clone size: NA; J gene: TRBJ2-7; D gene: NA; V gene: TRBV5-1; CDR3 DNA: TGCGCCAGCAGCTTGGAAGGCGGACAAGTCTACGAGCAGTACTTC; CDR3 protein: CASSLEGGQVYEQYF
clone size: NA; J gene: TRBJ1-5; D gene: TRBD1; V gene: TRBV7-3; CDR3 DNA: TGTGCCAGCAGCCAAACAGGGGACCTCAATCAGCCCCAGCATTTT; CDR3 protein: CASSQTGDLNQPQHF
clone size: NA; J gene: TRBJ1-1; D gene: NA; V gene: TRBV7-8; CDR3 DNA: TGTGCCAGCAGCTTAGGGCAGGGTCGGGTCACTGAAGCTTTCTTT; CDR3 protein: CASSLGQGRVTEAFF
clone size: few; J gene: TRBJ2-7; D gene: TRBD2; V gene: TRBV7-2; CDR3 DNA: TGTGCCAGCAGCTTACTGAGCGGGAGGGGCGAGCAGTACTTC; CDR3 protein: CASSLLSGRGEQYF
clone size: few; J gene: TRBJ2-7; D gene: NA; V gene: TRBV10-3; CDR3 DNA: TGTGCCATCAGTGGGGACTCGCCGTACGAGCAGTACTTC; CDR3 protein: CAISGDSPYEQYF
clone size: NA; J gene: TRBJ2-1; D gene: TRBD2; V gene: TRBV29-1; CDR3 DNA: TGCAGCGTTGATCGAGCGGGAGGTTCCTACAATGAGCAGTTCTTC; CDR3 protein: CSVDRAGGSYNEQFF
clone size: NA; J gene: TRBJ1-2; D gene: NA; V gene: TRBV6-6; CDR3 DNA: TGTGCCAGCAGTTACGGGGGAGCCGCTAACTATGGCTACACCTTC; CDR3 protein: CASSYGGAANYGYTF
clone size: NA; J gene: TRBJ2-2; D gene: TRBD2; V gene: TRBV12-3/TRBV12-4; CDR3 DNA: TGTGCCAGCAAGACTAGCGGGAGACATCACTCGAACACCGGGGAGCTGTTTTTT; CDR3 protein: CASKTSGRHHSNTGELFF
clone size: NA; J gene: TRBJ1-1; D gene: NA; V gene: TRBV9; CDR3 DNA: TGTGCCAGCAGCGCACGGGGTACCACTGAAGCTTTCTTT; CDR3 protein: CASSARGTTEAFF
clone size: few; J gene: TRBJ2-1; D gene: TRBD2; V gene: TRBV13; CDR3 DNA: TGTGCCAGCAGCACGAGACTAGCGGGAAGGACCTACAATGAGCAGTTCTTC; CDR3 protein: CASSTRLAGRTYNEQFF
clone size: NA; J gene: TRBJ2-3; D gene: TRBD2; V gene: TRBV5-8; CDR3 DNA: TGTGCCAGCAGCCATCTAGCGGCTAGCACAGATACGCAGTATTTT; CDR3 protein: CASSHLAASTDTQYF